The 21 T cell receptor beta chains below come from one sample, sequenced in a study of cytomegalovirus exposure and HLA in healthy donors. The PCR made use of 60 Vbeta and 13 Jbeta primers. The data were produced by immunoSEQ multiplex PCR, yet TCRdb's version contains in-frame clones alone and is incomplete. The table lists about 200,000 clones, 82% of them singletons. Sample: PBMCs. Every receptor here comes from a boy aged 2 to 10 in good health and CMV-seronegative.

The chain uses TRBV7-9 and TRBJ2-6; TRBD1 might be the D (5 bases). Germline V CDR1 and CDR2: SEHNR, FQNEAQ (reference sequence). The CDR3 loop spans 15 amino acids. Trimming left V 8 bases short and J 2 bases short, with 13 bases between. The CDR3 region has the DNA TGTGCCAGCGGCTCGCAGGGTACTGGGGCCAACGTCCTGACTTTC. Its protein product is CASGSQGTGANVLTF. Using reference TRBV7-9 and TRBJ2-6 for the parts outside the CDR3, the full variable domain is DTGVSQNPRHKITKRGQNVTFRCDPISEHNRLYWYRQTLGQGPEFLTYFQNEAQLEKSRLLSDRFSAERPKGSFSTLEIQRTEQGDSAMYLCASGSQGTGANVLTFGAGSRLTVL.

The CDR3 DNA sequence: TGTGCCAGCAGTGAAACTGACAGTCCCTATGGCTACACCTTC. As protein: CASSETDSPYGYTF. This chain joins TRBV25-1 and TRBJ1-2, with D maybe TRBD1 (5 bases). CDR1 is MGHDK and CDR2 is SYGVNS in the germline V gene. Between the trimmed V and J ends, which lost 2 bases and 4 bases, there was a span of 11 bases. The CDR3 length is 14 residues.

V is TRBV6-6 and J is TRBJ2-2, with 9 bases that match TRBD2. The CDR3 contains 16 residues. The V segment lost 0 bases and the J segment 4 bases; nucleotides outside the gene matches: 3. Germline V gives CDR1 MNHNY, CDR2 SVGAGI (reference sequence). DNA of the CDR3: TGTGCCAGCAGTTACTCGGGACTAGCTCGCACCGGGGAGCTGTTTTTT. Its protein product is CASSYSGLARTGELFF.

The V call is TRBV2, the J call TRBJ1-3, with D maybe TRBD1 (5 bases). The CDR3 has 14 residues. Germline CDR1 SNHLY, CDR2 FYNNEI. Trimming removed 3 bases at V and 5 bases at J, with 11 bases between. The CDR3: CASSDQGTRNTIYF. The CDR3 DNA reads as TGTGCCAGCAGTGACCAGGGTACAAGAAACACCATATATTTT.

The chain couples TRBV7-2 to TRBJ1-2; the match to TRBD1 covers 7 bases. The germline gives CDR1 SGHTA, CDR2 FQGNSA. J lost 7 bases, V lost 4 bases, and 3 bases had no gene match. This CDR3 has 12 amino acids. CDR3: CASSYRGGGYTF. The CDR3 coding sequence is TGTGCCAGCAGCTACAGGGGTGGTGGCTACACCTTC.

The rearrangement joins TRBV7-3 to TRBJ2-3; 11 bases agree with TRBD2. V was clipped by 3 bases and J by 2 bases; unmatched bases: 1. Germline V gene data show CDR1 as SGHTA and CDR2 as FQGTGA. This CDR3 has 15 residues. The CDR3 spells CASSLTSGATDTQYF. In DNA form, the CDR3 reads TGTGCCAGCAGCTTGACTAGCGGGGCCACAGATACGCAGTATTTT.

Comments on this clone: The sample contains more than one DNA sequence encoding this CDR3. The rearrangement links TRBV11-2 to TRBJ2-5; 11 bases align to TRBD2. The CDR3 sequence is 15 residues long. V lost 3 bases and J lost 2; bases outside the gene matches: 2. CDR1 is SGHAT, CDR2 FQNNGV, per germline. The CDR3 DNA sequence: TGTGCCAGCAGCTTGGGGACTAGCGGACAAGAGACCCAGTACTTC. Translating gives CASSLGTSGQETQYF.

The chain uses TRBV11-2 and TRBJ1-1, with 8 positions matching TRBD1. J gave up 5 bases and V 3 bases, and 8 bases lay outside the gene matches. The CDR3 has 15 residues. Germline V gene data show CDR1 as SGHAT and CDR2 as FQNNGV. The CDR3 reads CASSFAGRGQTEAFF. The CDR3 DNA is TGTGCCAGCAGCTTCGCGGGCAGGGGGCAAACTGAAGCTTTCTTT.

The CDR3 region is CASSPETRPQFF. DNA of the CDR3: TGTGCCAGCAGCCCCGAGACTAGACCGCAGTTCTTC. The genes are TRBV11-2 and TRBJ2-1; TRBD2 is a possible D gene (6 bases). Trimming cost V 5 bases and J 12 bases, with 14 bases left between them. Germline V gene data show CDR1 as SGHAT and CDR2 as FQNNGV. CDR3 length: 12 amino acids.

CDR3 in amino acids: CASSLVSFATEAFF. As DNA, the CDR3 is TGTGCCAGCAGTTTAGTCAGTTTCGCCACTGAAGCTTTCTTT. The chain couples TRBV27 to TRBJ1-1; D is unclear. Per the germline V gene, CDR1 is MNHEY and CDR2 is SMNVEV (reference sequence). This CDR3 region has 14 residues. V lost 2 bases and J lost 4, with 11 bases in between.

The gene calls are TRBV2 and TRBJ2-5; 7 bases map to TRBD2. After removal of 6 bases from V and 2 bases from J, the junction contained 15 bases not matched to a gene. The germline CDR1 and CDR2 sequences are SNHLY and FYNNEI. CDR3 length: 17 residues. The CDR3: CASRARPGTNKQETQYF. The CDR3 DNA reads TGTGCCAGCAGGGCCCGACCCGGGACTAACAAACAAGAGACCCAGTACTTC.

The rearrangement joins TRBV5-1 to TRBJ1-1; 9 bases align to TRBD1. The CDR3 has 15 residues. The V and J ends lost 0 bases and 4 bases, in that order; junction bases with no gene match: 4. The germline gives CDR1 SGHRS, CDR2 YFSETQ. CDR3 nucleotide sequence: TGCGCCAGCAGCTTGGGGGACAGGGTGGGCACTGAAGCTTTCTTT. It codes for CASSLGDRVGTEAFF.

The V call is TRBV2, the J call TRBJ2-3; 8 bases match TRBD2. V shed 4 bases and J 1 base; nucleotides not matched to a gene: 1. The CDR3 runs 14 residues. CDR1 is SNHLY and CDR2 is FYNNEI in the germline V gene. The CDR3: CASSGRGGTDTQYF. In DNA, the CDR3 is TGTGCCAGCAGTGGGCGGGGGGGCACAGATACGCAGTATTTT.

The genes are TRBV5-6 and TRBJ1-2; 8 bases line up with TRBD1. This CDR3 has 18 residues. After removal of 4 bases from V and 3 bases from J, the junction contained 17 bases not matched to a gene. Per germline, CDR1 SGHDT and CDR2 YYEEEE. CDR3 in DNA: TGTGCCAGCAGCGCTTATTCGGCTCAGGGGGCGATTTACTATGGCTACACCTTC. Translation: CASSAYSAQGAIYYGYTF.

The V call is TRBV9, the J call TRBJ2-7; tentative D call: TRBD2 (6 bases). The CDR3 is 18 residues long. Germline CDR1 SGDLS, CDR2 YYNGEE. The V and J ends lost 5 bases and 3 bases respectively, with 27 bases between them. CDR3 bases: TGTGCCAGCAGTGGGGACGGAGGGCAGATACCCAACTACTACGAGCAGTACTTC. Protein: CASSGDGGQIPNYYEQYF.

The CDR3, as DNA: TGTGCCATCACCCACGCCAGGGGGGACACTGAAGCTTTCTTT. Translated, it gives CAITHARGDTEAFF. The chain couples TRBV10-3 to TRBJ1-1, with 7 bases lining up with TRBD1. Trimming at V came to 7 bases and at J to 3 bases, leaving 8 bases not matched to a gene. The germline V gene has CDR1 ENHRY and CDR2 SYGVKD. The CDR3 has 14 residues.

This sequence joins TRBV2 and TRBJ1-1; no reliable D call. This CDR3 has 15 amino acids. Germline V CDR1 and CDR2: SNHLY, FYNNEI. V dropped 4 bases and J dropped 2 bases, with 14 bases sitting between them. The CDR3 is CASSVRAGRNTEAFF. The CDR3, as DNA: TGTGCCAGCAGTGTGCGGGCAGGCAGAAACACTGAAGCTTTCTTT.

The sample holds a few counts of this clone. The chain recombines TRBV7-9 with TRBJ2-1; D possibly corresponds to TRBD2 (5 bases). Between the trimmed V and J ends, which lost 2 bases and 10 bases, there was a span of 15 bases. The V gene's germline CDR1 is SEHNR and CDR2 FQNEAQ (reference sequence). The CDR3 is 14 residues long. The CDR3 loop reads CASSLMPLTGEQFF. The CDR3 DNA sequence: TGTGCCAGCAGCTTAATGCCGCTGACGGGGGAGCAGTTCTTC.

This sequence joins TRBV19 and TRBJ1-1, with D possibly TRBD1 on 5 matching bases. CDR1 and CDR2 (germline): LNHDA, SQIVND (reference sequence). Trimming shortened V by 6 bases and J by 0 bases, and 11 bases separated the two germline ends. This CDR3 is 14 amino acids long. The CDR3 reads CASRTGFMNTEAFF. CDR3 bases: TGTGCCAGTAGAACAGGATTCATGAACACTGAAGCTTTCTTT.

The chain links TRBV4-2 to TRBJ2-7, with TRBD1 identical over 9 bases. V was clipped by 6 bases and J by 2 bases; unmatched bases: 5. The germline V gene encodes CDR1 LGHNA and CDR2 YNFKEQ. CDR3 length: 14 amino acids. CDR3 loop: CASRTTGGAYEQYF. CDR3 DNA: TGTGCCAGCAGGACGACAGGGGGGGCCTACGAGCAGTACTTC.

The chain employs TRBV18 and TRBJ1-6, with 7 nucleotides matching TRBD1. V was pared by 4 bases and J by 6 bases, with 9 bases of the junction left unmatched. This CDR3 comprises 16 residues. Germline CDR1 is KGHSH and CDR2 is LQKENI. CDR3 amino acids: CASSLKGQPSNSPLHF. DNA for the CDR3: TGTGCCAGCTCACTGAAGGGACAGCCATCTAATTCACCCCTCCACTTT.